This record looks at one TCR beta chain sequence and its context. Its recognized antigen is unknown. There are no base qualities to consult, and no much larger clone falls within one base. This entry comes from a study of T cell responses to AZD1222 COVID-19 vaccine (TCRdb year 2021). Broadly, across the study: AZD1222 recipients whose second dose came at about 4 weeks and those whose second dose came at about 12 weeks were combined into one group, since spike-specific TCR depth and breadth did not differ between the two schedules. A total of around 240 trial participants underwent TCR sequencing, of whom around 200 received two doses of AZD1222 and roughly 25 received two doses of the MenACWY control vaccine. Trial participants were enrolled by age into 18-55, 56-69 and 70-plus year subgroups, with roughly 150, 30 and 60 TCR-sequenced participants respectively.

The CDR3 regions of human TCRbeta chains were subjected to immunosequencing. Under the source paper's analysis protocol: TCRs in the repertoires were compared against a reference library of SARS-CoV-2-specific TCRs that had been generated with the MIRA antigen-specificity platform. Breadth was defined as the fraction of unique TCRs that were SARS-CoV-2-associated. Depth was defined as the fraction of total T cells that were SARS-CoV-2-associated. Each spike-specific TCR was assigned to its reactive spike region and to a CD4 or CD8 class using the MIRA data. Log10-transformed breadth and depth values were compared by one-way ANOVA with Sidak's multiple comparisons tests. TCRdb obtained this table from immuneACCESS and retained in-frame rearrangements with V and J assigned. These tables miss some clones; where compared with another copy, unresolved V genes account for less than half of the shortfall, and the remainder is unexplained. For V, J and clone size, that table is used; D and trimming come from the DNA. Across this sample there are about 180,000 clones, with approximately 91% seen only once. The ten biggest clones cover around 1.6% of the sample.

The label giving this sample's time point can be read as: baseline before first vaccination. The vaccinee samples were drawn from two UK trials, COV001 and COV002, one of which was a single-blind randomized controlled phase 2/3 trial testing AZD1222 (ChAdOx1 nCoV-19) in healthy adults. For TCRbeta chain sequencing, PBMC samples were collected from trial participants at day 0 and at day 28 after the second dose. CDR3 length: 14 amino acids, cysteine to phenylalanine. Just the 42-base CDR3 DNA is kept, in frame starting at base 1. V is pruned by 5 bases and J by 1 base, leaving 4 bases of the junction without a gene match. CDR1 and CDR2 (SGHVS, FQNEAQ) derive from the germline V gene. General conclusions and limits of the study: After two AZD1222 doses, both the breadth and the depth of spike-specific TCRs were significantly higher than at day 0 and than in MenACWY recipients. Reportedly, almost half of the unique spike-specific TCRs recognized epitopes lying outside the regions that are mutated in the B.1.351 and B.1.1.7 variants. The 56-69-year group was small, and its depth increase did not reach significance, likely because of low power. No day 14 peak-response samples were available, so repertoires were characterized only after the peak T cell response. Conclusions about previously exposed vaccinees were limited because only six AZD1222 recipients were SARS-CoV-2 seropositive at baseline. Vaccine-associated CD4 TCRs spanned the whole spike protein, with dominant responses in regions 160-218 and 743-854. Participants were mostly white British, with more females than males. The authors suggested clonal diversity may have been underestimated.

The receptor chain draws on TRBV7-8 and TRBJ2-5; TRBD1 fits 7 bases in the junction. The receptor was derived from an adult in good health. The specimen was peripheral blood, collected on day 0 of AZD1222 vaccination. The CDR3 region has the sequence CASSMGQFQETQYF. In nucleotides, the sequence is TGTGCCAGCAGCATGGGACAGTTCCAAGAGACCCAGTACTTC.